These 15 T cell receptor beta chains share one sample of origin, sequenced in a study of siplizumab effects on memory and regulatory T cells. The data were produced by immunoSEQ multiplex PCR, yet TCRdb's version contains in-frame clones alone and is incomplete. The sample lists about 110,000 clones; 92% were seen once. Specimen: Tregs sorted from blood. The receptors derive from a human donor in good health.

The chain combines TRBV12-2 with TRBJ2-3. TRBV12-2 is given as a pseudogene. The CDR3 extends over 14 amino acids. CDR3 nucleotide sequence: TGTGCAAGTCGCTTGTCCGGACGCGGAGATACGCAGTATTTT. It translates to CASRLSGRGDTQYF.

The chain joins TRBV7-2 to TRBJ2-1, with a weak D call TRBD1 (6 bases). With 2 bases removed from V and 0 bases from J, the gap between germline ends came to 8 bases. The CDR3 has 15 amino acids. Germline assignment: CDR1 SGHTA and CDR2 FQGNSA. CDR3 DNA: TGTGCCAGCAGCTTAATAGGGGGCTCCTACAATGAGCAGTTCTTC. This sequence encodes CASSLIGGSYNEQFF. The variable domain in full, with the rest retrieved from reference TRBV7-2 and TRBJ2-1, is GAGVSQSPSNKVTEKGKDVELRCDPISGHTALYWYRQSLGQGLEFLIYFQGNSAPDKSGLPSDRFSAERTGGSVSTLTIQRTQQEDSAVYLCASSLIGGSYNEQFFGPGTRLTVL.

The V call is TRBV15, the J call TRBJ2-7; 10 positions match TRBD1. This CDR3 region has 15 residues. Trimming cost V 1 base and J 3 bases; bases outside gene matches: 3. Germline values: CDR1 LNHNV, CDR2 YYDKDF (reference sequence). This chain's CDR3 is CATSRGGTGVYEQYF. The CDR3 bases are TGTGCCACCAGCAGAGGGGGGACAGGGGTCTACGAGCAGTACTTC. Full variable domain (missing parts from reference TRBV15 and TRBJ2-7): DAMVIQNPRYQVTQFGKPVTLSCSQTLNHNVMYWYQQKSSQAPKLLFHYYDKDFNNEADTPDNFQSRRPNTSFCFLDIRSPGLGDTAMYLCATSRGGTGVYEQYFGPGTRLTVT.

The chain employs TRBV6-5 and TRBJ2-7; D possibly corresponds to TRBD2 (7 bases). The CDR3 totals 15 residues. Trimming pared 1 base from V and 2 bases from J, leaving 12 bases between. The germline V gene encodes CDR1 MNHEY and CDR2 SVGAGI. CDR3 coding DNA: TGTGCCAGCAGTTACTGGGAGGGGGGGGCCTACGAGCAGTACTTC. Its translation: CASSYWEGGAYEQYF.

This clone was observed a few times. The CDR3 protein is CASSSETYGYTF. The CDR3 coding sequence is TGTGCCAGCAGCTCCGAGACGTATGGCTACACCTTC. The J gene is TRBJ1-2, the V gene TRBV7-9; no clear D gene. Trimming pared 4 bases from V and 5 bases from J, leaving 8 bases between. This CDR3 has 12 amino acids. Germline V gene data show CDR1 as SEHNR and CDR2 as FQNEAQ (reference sequence).

V gene TRBV11-2 combines with J gene TRBJ1-1; 10 nucleotides match TRBD1. The J segment lost 7 bases and the V segment lost 5 bases, leaving 13 bases of the junction unmatched. CDR1 is SGHAT, CDR2 FQNNGV, per germline. The CDR3 covers 16 residues. This CDR3 reads CASSPDRGRVLGEAFF. In DNA form, the CDR3 reads TGTGCCAGCAGCCCTGACAGGGGGCGCGTTCTTGGTGAAGCTTTCTTT.

In this sample, this clone turned up once. CDR3 sequence: CASSPGQGLGQPQHF. In DNA, the CDR3 is TGTGCCAGCAGCCCTGGACAGGGGCTGGGTCAGCCCCAGCATTTT. This sequence joins TRBV7-6 and TRBJ1-5; 9 bases are shared with TRBD1. V trimming: 5 bases; J trimming: 6 bases; junction bases outside the gene matches: 8. The CDR3 length is 15 residues. Germline values: CDR1 SGHVS, CDR2 FNYEAQ.

V and J are TRBV10-2 and TRBJ1-2, with 12 bases lining up with TRBD1. The CDR3 length is 19 residues. V lost 6 bases to trimming and J lost 3 bases; unmatched junction nucleotides: 17. CDR1 and CDR2 (germline): WSHSY, SAAADI. In nucleotides, the CDR3 is TGCGCCAGCAGATTATCCCGGGGGGACAGGGGGCATCTGGACTATGGCTACACCTTC. Amino acids: CASRLSRGDRGHLDYGYTF.

CDR3 sequence reads: CASSSGPFTDTQYF. CDR3 coding DNA: TGTGCCAGCAGTTCGGGACCCTTCACAGATACGCAGTATTTT. The chain carries TRBV2 and TRBJ2-3; D possibly uses TRBD1 or TRBD2 (5 bases each). Trimming stripped 5 bases from V and 2 bases from J, with 11 bases between. Germline values: CDR1 SNHLY, CDR2 FYNNEI. The CDR3 runs 14 residues. The full variable domain, in which reference TRBV2 and TRBJ2-3 provide the parts outside the CDR3, is EPEVTQTPSHQVTQMGQEVILRCVPISNHLYFYWYRQILGQKVEFLVSFYNNEISEKSEIFDDQFSVERPDGSNFTLKIRSTKLEDSAMYFCASSSGPFTDTQYFGPGTRLTVL.

The rearrangement uses TRBV11-2 and TRBJ2-7, with 12 bases identical to TRBD2. The trim removed 1 base at V and 3 bases at J, leaving 10 bases unmatched. CDR1 SGHAT and CDR2 FQNNGV come from the germline V gene. CDR3 length: 18 amino acids. CDR3 region: CASSLAVTSGSLSYEQYF. In nucleotides, the CDR3 is TGTGCCAGCAGCTTAGCCGTGACTAGCGGGAGTTTAAGCTACGAGCAGTACTTC.

V is TRBV12-5 and J is TRBJ1-1; D remains ambiguous. V dropped 3 bases and J dropped 9 bases, with 17 bases sitting between them. The germline CDR1 and CDR2 sequences are LGHNT and FRNRAP. The CDR3 spans 14 residues. The CDR3 is CASGFKQPGPQAFF. As DNA, the CDR3 is TGTGCTAGTGGTTTTAAACAACCTGGACCTCAAGCTTTCTTT.

The gene calls are TRBV5-6 and TRBJ2-5; maybe TRBD1 (6 bases). CDR3 length: 16 amino acids. Trimming left V 6 bases short and J 0 bases short, with 18 bases between. CDR1 SGHDT and CDR2 YYEEEE come from the germline V gene. The CDR3 spells CASTQKYRDNQETQYF. The CDR3 nucleotides are TGTGCCAGCACCCAAAAGTACCGGGACAACCAAGAGACCCAGTACTTC.

This clone was observed a handful of times. V usage is TRBV19 and J usage is TRBJ1-2, with 8 bases aligning to TRBD1. Looked up from germline, CDR1 is LNHDA and CDR2 is SQIVND (reference sequence). V lost 5 bases to trimming and J lost 8 bases; unmatched junction nucleotides: 4. The CDR3 covers 12 residues. The CDR3 sequence is CASSQQGGGYTF. In nucleotides, the CDR3 is TGTGCCAGTAGTCAACAGGGGGGCGGCTACACCTTC. The complete variable domain, with remaining parts taken from reference TRBV19 and TRBJ1-2, reads DGGITQSPKYLFRKEGQNVTLSCEQNLNHDAMYWYRQDPGQGLRLIYYSQIVNDFQKGDIAEGYSVSREKKESFPLTVTSAQKNPTAFYLCASSQQGGGYTFGSGTRLTVV.

The V and J genes are TRBV10-3 and TRBJ1-5; a possible D gene is TRBD1 (5 bases). There are 14 residues in the CDR3. Germline V gene sequence: CDR1 ENHRY, CDR2 SYGVKD. Trimming took 7 bases from V and 4 from J, leaving 14 bases between them. The CDR3 protein is CAIKRGGGNQPQHF. CDR3 nucleotides: TGTGCCATCAAACGGGGTGGGGGAAATCAGCCCCAGCATTTT.

This chain uses TRBV7-9 with TRBJ1-2; 10 nucleotides match TRBD1. V trimming: 4 bases; J trimming: 8 bases; junction bases outside the gene matches: 16. CDR1 and CDR2 (germline): SEHNR, FQNEAQ (reference sequence). The CDR3 is 17 amino acids. The CDR3 region has the DNA TGTGCCAGCAGCTCATTTAGGACAGGGGGTCCCTTGGGAGGCTACACCTTC. Translating gives CASSSFRTGGPLGGYTF.